This T cell receptor beta chain derives from a study of control samples from healthy donors and cancer patients. The method was immunoSEQ multiplex PCR; TCRdb's version includes in-frame clones alone and lacks a portion of them. The profile shows some 130,000 clones, around nine tenths of them singletons. Germline V gene data show CDR1 as MNHEY and CDR2 as SVGEGT. The V gene lost 4 bases and the J gene lost 2 bases, with 9 bases spanning the gap. The CDR3 has 14 amino acids. The sample taken for sequencing was PBMCs. The TCR sequence derives from a man aged 45-65 years with head and neck cancer. The chain joins TRBV6-2 or TRBV6-3 to TRBJ1-3, with no clear D. As DNA, the CDR3 is TGTGCCAGCAGTTCATCGGTCACTGGAAACACCATATATTTT. This gives the protein CASSSSVTGNTIYF.